This TCR beta chain is drawn from a study of blood T cell repertoires in COVID-19. Germline V lookup: CDR1 ENHRY, CDR2 SYGVKD. Trimming removed 6 bases from V and 3 bases from J, with 15 bases in between. The CDR3 extends over 15 amino acids. Only in-frame clones appear in the TCRdb table, and some are missing; sequencing was by immunoSEQ multiplex PCR. The sample yields 45,000 to 60,000 clones, approximately 84% seen once. The rearrangement uses TRBV10-3 and TRBJ2-1; D is possibly TRBD2 (5 bases). The clonotype comes from an elderly man with COVID-19, enrolled during active disease. Sequenced material: peripheral blood. CDR3 region: CAIRPFGRDYNEQFF. The CDR3 bases are TGTGCCATCAGACCATTTGGCCGGGACTACAATGAGCAGTTCTTC.